These 29 T cell receptor beta chains were sequenced from one sample in a study of T-cell reconstitution after alpha-beta-depleted transplantation in children. Unique molecular identifiers were incorporated during preparation of the TCRbeta library. TCRdb re-analysed the PCR reads in MiXCR, keeping a single row per CDR3 protein. This sample has about 70,000 distinct CDR3 sequences, with approximately 11% found just once. The source was PBMCs, collected before TCRalphabeta/CD19-depleted stem cell transplant. These receptors were taken from a boy younger than 18 with acute myeloid leukemia, due to receive a stem cell transplant.

A few counts support this clonotype. This rearrangement joins TRBV27 to TRBJ1-2; TRBD1 aligns across 9 bases. The CDR3 totals 13 residues. The V gene's germline CDR1 is MNHEY and CDR2 SMNVEV (reference sequence). J lost 5 bases, V lost 6 bases, and 4 bases had no gene match. CDR3 DNA sequence: TGTGCCAGCAGAATAGGACAGGGGTATGGCTACACCTTC. As protein: CASRIGQGYGYTF.

This clonotype has a handful of counts. The J gene is TRBJ1-6, the V gene TRBV5-1; 9 positions agree with TRBD1. The ends lost 4 bases at V and 10 bases at J; junction bases unmatched: 6. The CDR3 runs 14 residues. Looked up from germline, CDR1 is SGHRS and CDR2 is YFSETQ. The CDR3 spells CASSADRGRSPLHF. The CDR3 region has the DNA TGCGCCAGCAGCGCGGACAGGGGACGATCACCCCTCCACTTT.

This clonotype was observed at least ten times. The chain has TRBV10-3 and TRBJ2-2; D not resolved. The CDR3 runs to 15 residues. Germline V gene data show CDR1 as ENHRY and CDR2 as SYGVKD. V dropped 0 bases and J dropped 2 bases, with 7 bases sitting between them. In DNA form, the CDR3 reads TGTGCCATCAGTGAGTCCTTGGTAAACACCGGGGAGCTGTTTTTT. Protein sequence: CAISESLVNTGELFF.

Many counts were recorded for this clonotype. The chain employs TRBV15 and TRBJ1-3, with TRBD1 matching 8 bases. J was trimmed by 3 bases and V by 0 bases; bases with no gene match: 7. CDR1 LNHNV and CDR2 YYDKDF come from the germline V gene (reference sequence). This CDR3 has 17 amino acids. For the CDR3, the DNA is TGTGCCACCAGCAGAGATGGGCAGGGGGCGGGTGGAAACACCATATATTTT. Its translation: CATSRDGQGAGGNTIYF.

This clonotype was found many times. The CDR3 loop reads CASSPPTSGGGYNEQFF. The CDR3 bases are TGTGCCAGCTCACCCCCGACTAGCGGGGGGGGATACAATGAGCAGTTCTTC. The J gene is TRBJ2-1, the V gene TRBV18; 14 positions agree with TRBD2. The CDR3 has 17 residues. CDR1 is KGHSH, CDR2 LQKENI, per germline. Trimming cost V 3 bases and J 4 bases; bases outside gene matches: 5.

This chain joins TRBV4-2 and TRBJ2-2; 7 bases align to TRBD2. Germline values: CDR1 LGHNA, CDR2 YNFKEQ. V lost 6 bases, J lost 2 bases, and 3 bases stayed unmatched. This CDR3 is built from 14 residues. The CDR3 coding sequence is TGTGCCAGCAGTCGCGGGGGTAACACCGGGGAGCTGTTTTTT. Protein product: CASSRGGNTGELFF.

This clonotype was counted only a few times. The CDR3 loop is CASSLGTGVPRTGELFF. The CDR3 coding sequence is TGTGCCAGCAGTTTGGGGACAGGGGTCCCGAGGACCGGGGAGCTGTTTTTT. The rearrangement links TRBV12-3 or TRBV12-4 to TRBJ2-2; 10 bases fit TRBD1. CDR3 length: 17 amino acids. Trimming removed 3 bases from V and 5 bases from J; junction bases left unmatched: 9.

This clonotype was observed many times. The chain employs TRBV6-4 and TRBJ2-1; D remains ambiguous. The CDR3 is 15 amino acids. V was clipped by 4 bases and J by 5 bases, with 15 bases between them. Germline loops: CDR1 MRHNA, CDR2 SNTAGT. The CDR3 spells CASSAVPSINNEQFF. The DNA for the CDR3 is TGTGCCAGCAGTGCGGTGCCTTCTATTAACAATGAGCAGTTCTTC.

Many counts were recorded for this clonotype. This rearrangement joins TRBV5-1 to TRBJ2-1; 14 bases are shared with TRBD2. From germline, CDR1 is SGHRS and CDR2 YFSETQ. The CDR3 runs to 15 residues. The V gene end was trimmed by 3 bases and the J gene end by 5 bases; junction bases not matched to a gene: 1. In nucleotides, the CDR3 is TGCGCCAGCAGCTCGGGACTAGCGGGAGACAATGAGCAGTTCTTC. Protein product: CASSSGLAGDNEQFF.

This clonotype was found many times. The chain links TRBV24-1 to TRBJ1-2; weak D call: TRBD1 (5 bases). The germline V and J ends were trimmed by 0 bases and 7 bases, with 11 bases remaining between them. The CDR3 covers 14 residues. From germline, CDR1 is KGHDR and CDR2 SFDVKD. The CDR3 here is CATSDLRQGRGYTF. CDR3 DNA sequence: TGTGCCACCAGTGATTTGAGGCAGGGCCGTGGCTACACCTTC.

This clonotype appeared many times. The chain uses TRBV12-3 or TRBV12-4 and TRBJ2-1, with D perhaps given as TRBD1 or TRBD2 (5 bases each). The length of the CDR3 is 14 residues. V lost 5 bases and J 4 bases, leaving 12 bases between the germline ends. CDR3 DNA sequence: TGTGCCAGCAGTCCGGGGACGGCGTACAATGAGCAGTTCTTC. Translation gives CASSPGTAYNEQFF.

Ten or more counts support this clonotype. The chain couples TRBV12-3 or TRBV12-4 to TRBJ1-4; 11 positions match TRBD1. V shed 3 bases and J 11 bases; nucleotides not matched to a gene: 11. The CDR3 runs 16 residues. CDR3 residues: CASSFLTGTGGTKLFF. The CDR3 region has the DNA TGTGCCAGCAGTTTTCTTACCGGGACAGGGGGGACCAAACTGTTTTTT.

This clonotype appeared many times. This rearrangement joins TRBV3-1 to TRBJ2-1; 15 bases map to TRBD2. The CDR3 totals 19 residues. The J segment lost 2 bases and the V segment lost 4 bases, leaving 9 bases of the junction unmatched. Germline V gene sequence: CDR1 LGHDT, CDR2 YNNKEL (reference sequence). The CDR3 sequence is CASSPGTSGRSNPYNEQFF. DNA of the CDR3: TGTGCCAGCAGCCCCGGGACTAGCGGGAGGTCTAATCCCTACAATGAGCAGTTCTTC.

At least ten counts were recorded for this clonotype. The chain uses TRBV28 and TRBJ2-7, with TRBD1 as a possible D gene (6 bases). This CDR3 is 15 amino acids long. CDR1 is MDHEN and CDR2 is SYDVKM in the germline V gene. Trimming removed 8 bases from V and 0 bases from J, with 17 bases in between. The chain's CDR3 is CASVGTWGVSYEQYF. CDR3 in DNA: TGTGCCAGCGTGGGGACATGGGGAGTCTCCTACGAGCAGTACTTC.

This clonotype was seen ten or more times. This rearrangement joins TRBV20-1 to TRBJ1-5; D is possibly TRBD1 (6 bases). From germline, CDR1 is DFQATT and CDR2 SNEGSKA (reference sequence). This CDR3 comprises 14 residues. V was clipped by 5 bases and J by 7 bases, with 18 bases between them. CDR3 protein: CSAPDQQGWQPQHF. Here the CDR3 DNA reads TGCAGTGCTCCGGACCAACAGGGTTGGCAGCCCCAGCATTTT.

This clonotype occurred many times. V usage is TRBV7-3 and J usage is TRBJ2-3; no definite D call. V shed 0 bases and J shed 7 bases, with 14 bases lying between them. The CDR3 loop spans 15 amino acids. CDR1 is SGHTA and CDR2 is FQGTGA in the germline V gene. This chain's CDR3 is CASSLTSHSEYTQYF. DNA for the CDR3: TGTGCCAGCAGCTTAACGAGTCACTCAGAGTATACGCAGTATTTT.

In this sample, this clonotype turned up many times. The chain is built from TRBV20-1 and TRBJ2-5; tentative D call: TRBD2 (6 bases). The CDR3 has 13 residues. Per the germline V gene, CDR1 is DFQATT and CDR2 is SNEGSKA (reference sequence). V lost 3 bases to trimming and J lost 10 bases, with 18 bases between them. The CDR3 spells CSASGWGGLDQYF. DNA of the CDR3: TGCAGTGCTAGCGGGTGGGGAGGTCTGGACCAGTACTTC.

This clonotype was observed at least ten times. This sequence joins TRBV20-1 and TRBJ1-2, with D uncertain. Deletions cut 3 bases from V and 5 bases from J, with 13 bases between. The CDR3 is made up of 13 amino acids. CDR1 and CDR2 (germline): DFQATT, SNEGSKA (reference sequence). The CDR3 DNA follows: TGCAGTGCTAGTTGGTCAGGCATATATGGCTACACCTTC. Its translation: CSASWSGIYGYTF.

About this clonotype itself: Being one base from a much bigger clone, this may be a read error. This sequence joins TRBV9 and TRBJ2-3; D gene unclear. The J call is in doubt because the DNA end fits TRBJ1-5 better. This CDR3 has 15 amino acids. Germline CDR1 is SGDLS and CDR2 is YYNGEE. The CDR3 DNA sequence: TGTGCCAGCAGCGTAGCTTGGCCGGCACCAGATACGCAGCATTTT. Encoded protein: CASSVAWPAPDTQHF.

This clonotype was found many times. The V and J genes are TRBV6-6 and TRBJ2-3; D is unclear. The CDR3 sequence is 11 residues long. Germline lookup yields CDR1 MNHNY and CDR2 SVGAGI (reference sequence). The ends were cut back, 4 bases at V and 8 bases at J, with 7 bases in the middle. The CDR3 here is CASSSTRTQYF. In nucleotides, the CDR3 is TGTGCCAGCAGTTCCACACGTACGCAGTATTTT.

This clonotype has at least ten counts. This chain uses TRBV7-2 with TRBJ2-7, with 9 bases lining up with TRBD2. There are 15 residues in the CDR3. The germline V gene encodes CDR1 SGHTA and CDR2 FQGNSA. J gave up 2 bases and V 1 base, and 3 bases lay outside the gene matches. The CDR3 DNA is TGTGCCAGCAGCTTAGGGCCTAGCGGGGCCTACGAGCAGTACTTC. Encoded protein: CASSLGPSGAYEQYF.

This clonotype has at least ten counts. The genes are TRBV11-2 and TRBJ2-1; 13 bases are a match to TRBD2. V shed 4 bases, J shed 0 bases, and the junction held 12 bases outside the gene matches. Germline V gene lookup returns CDR1 SGHAT and CDR2 FQNNGV. The CDR3 has 20 amino acids. CDR3 region: CASSWPAVGLAGSSYNEQFF. The CDR3 nucleotides read TGTGCCAGCAGCTGGCCGGCTGTGGGACTAGCGGGGAGCTCCTACAATGAGCAGTTCTTC.

This rearrangement joins TRBV6-5 to TRBJ1-6, with TRBD1 identical over 8 bases. This CDR3 region has 18 residues. V lost 1 base to trimming and J lost 0 bases; unmatched junction nucleotides: 5. The V gene's germline CDR1 is MNHEY and CDR2 SVGAGI. As DNA, the CDR3 is TGTGCCAGCAGTTACTGGACAGGGAGTCCCTCCTATAATTCACCCCTCCACTTT. It translates to CASSYWTGSPSYNSPLHF.

This clonotype was seen repeatedly, ten times or more. The CDR3 DNA sequence: TGCGCCAGCAGCTTCGGACTAGCGGGGACCTACAATGAGCAGTTCTTC. Translated: CASSFGLAGTYNEQFF. This sequence joins TRBV5-1 and TRBJ2-1, with 12 bases aligning to TRBD2. The J segment lost 2 bases and the V segment lost 2 bases, leaving 2 bases of the junction unmatched. Germline V gene lookup returns CDR1 SGHRS and CDR2 YFSETQ. The CDR3 runs to 16 residues.

This clonotype showed up just a few times. CDR3 in amino acids: CASSFLGATYEQYF. Written as DNA, the CDR3 is TGTGCCAGCAGCTTCCTAGGGGCGACCTACGAGCAGTACTTC. This chain uses TRBV11-2 with TRBJ2-7, with D maybe TRBD1 (5 bases). Germline V gene data show CDR1 as SGHAT and CDR2 as FQNNGV. CDR3 length: 14 residues. Trimming took 3 bases from V and 2 from J, leaving 11 bases between them.

This clonotype was recorded many times. The rearrangement uses TRBV12-3 or TRBV12-4 and TRBJ2-1, with TRBD1 as a possible D gene (5 bases). Trimming left V 3 bases short and J 5 bases short, with 11 bases between. CDR3 length equals 14 residues. CDR3 DNA: TGTGCCAGCAGTTTCGGCAGGGTAAACAATGAGCAGTTCTTC. This encodes CASSFGRVNNEQFF.

This clonotype was seen ten or more times. This chain connects TRBV25-1 to TRBJ2-7, with D maybe TRBD1 (5 bases). The germline V gene encodes CDR1 MGHDK and CDR2 SYGVNS. V lost 7 bases and J 0 bases, leaving 10 bases between the germline ends. The CDR3 is made up of 13 amino acids. The CDR3 nucleotides are TGTGCCAGCACAGACAGAGACTCCTACGAGCAGTACTTC. This translates into CASTDRDSYEQYF.

In its sample, this clonotype was seen many times. The chain joins TRBV7-2 to TRBJ2-3; D is unclear. CDR3 length equals 13 residues. Germline CDR1 and CDR2: SGHTA and FQGNSA. V lost 5 bases to trimming and J lost 6 bases, with 12 bases between them. DNA for the CDR3: TGTGCCAGCAGCCCGATTTCTGGGGATACGCAGTATTTT. It yields the protein CASSPISGDTQYF.

This clonotype has at least ten counts. The chain joins TRBV5-6 to TRBJ2-7; TRBD2 matches at 8 bases. Germline values: CDR1 SGHDT, CDR2 YYEEEE. Trimming took 0 bases from V and 2 from J; bases not matched to a gene: 4. The CDR3 runs 15 residues. CDR3 in amino acids: CASSLDDGRAYEQYF. The CDR3 DNA reads as TGTGCCAGCAGCTTGGATGACGGGAGGGCCTACGAGCAGTACTTC.